Reported below is one T cell receptor (beta chain). The data belong to a study of blood T cell repertoires in COVID-19. For the study at large: Specimens from acute and convalescent COVID-19 originated in the United States, Italy and Spain. T cells, B-cell-depleted T cells, or PBMCs supplied cDNA or gDNA.

Original data processing: How many nucleated cells were present was estimated from reference gene primer amplification. The repertoire was sequenced with immunoSEQ multiplex PCR; TCRdb's copy has only in-frame clones and lacks some. V, J and clone size are those of that table, while D and trimming were read from the DNA. The data hold 60,000 to 75,000 clones, with approximately 82% observed a single time. This CDR3 spans 15 amino acids. Per the germline V gene, CDR1 is WSHSY and CDR2 is SAAADI. V lost 3 bases, J lost 6 bases, and 17 bases lay in between. The sequence was obtained from a woman at least 80 years old with acute or convalescent COVID-19. The specimen was peripheral blood. This chain links TRBV10-2 with TRBJ1-2; D perhaps matches TRBD1 (6 bases). The CDR3 DNA is TGCGCCAGCAGTGATTACAGGGTCTCGGGCAATGGCTACACCTTC. It specifies CASSDYRVSGNGYTF.